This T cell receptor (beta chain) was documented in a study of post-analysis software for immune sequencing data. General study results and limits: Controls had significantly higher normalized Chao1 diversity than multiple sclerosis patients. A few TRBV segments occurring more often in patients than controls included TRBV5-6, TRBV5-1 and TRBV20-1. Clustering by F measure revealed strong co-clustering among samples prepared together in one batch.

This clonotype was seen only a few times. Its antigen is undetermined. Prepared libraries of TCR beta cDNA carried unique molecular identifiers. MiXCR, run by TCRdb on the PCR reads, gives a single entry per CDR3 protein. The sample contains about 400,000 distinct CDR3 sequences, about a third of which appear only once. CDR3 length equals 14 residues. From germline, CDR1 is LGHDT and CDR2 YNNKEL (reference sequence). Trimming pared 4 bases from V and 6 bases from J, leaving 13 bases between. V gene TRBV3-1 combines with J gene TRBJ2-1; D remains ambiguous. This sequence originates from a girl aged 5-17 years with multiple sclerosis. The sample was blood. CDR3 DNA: TGTGCCAGCAGCCCGTTGAGCCTCTCCAATGAGCAGTTCTTC. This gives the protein CASSPLSLSNEQFF.